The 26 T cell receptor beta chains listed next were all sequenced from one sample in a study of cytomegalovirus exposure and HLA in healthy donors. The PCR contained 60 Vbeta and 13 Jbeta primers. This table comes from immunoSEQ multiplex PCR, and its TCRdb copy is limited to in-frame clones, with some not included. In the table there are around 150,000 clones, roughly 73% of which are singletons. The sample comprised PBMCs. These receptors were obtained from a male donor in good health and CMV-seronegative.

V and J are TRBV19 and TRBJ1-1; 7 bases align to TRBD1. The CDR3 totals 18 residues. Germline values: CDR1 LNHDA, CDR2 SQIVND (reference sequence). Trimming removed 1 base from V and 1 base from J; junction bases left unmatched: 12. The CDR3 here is CASSIAAGTVGRNTEAFF. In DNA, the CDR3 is TGTGCCAGTAGTATAGCGGCCGGGACAGTAGGAAGGAACACTGAAGCTTTCTTT.

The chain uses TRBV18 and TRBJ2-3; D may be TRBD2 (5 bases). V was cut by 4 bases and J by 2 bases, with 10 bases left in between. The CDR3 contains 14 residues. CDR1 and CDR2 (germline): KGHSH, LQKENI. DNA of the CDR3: TGTGCCAGCTCACTGGGTAGCGACACAGATACGCAGTATTTT. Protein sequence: CASSLGSDTDTQYF.

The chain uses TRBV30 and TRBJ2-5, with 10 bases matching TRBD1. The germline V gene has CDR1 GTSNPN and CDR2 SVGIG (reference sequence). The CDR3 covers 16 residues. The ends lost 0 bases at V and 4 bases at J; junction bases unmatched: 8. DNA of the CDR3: TGTGCCTGGAGTGTAATCGGACAGGGGGTTGGAGAGACCCAGTACTTC. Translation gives CAWSVIGQGVGETQYF.

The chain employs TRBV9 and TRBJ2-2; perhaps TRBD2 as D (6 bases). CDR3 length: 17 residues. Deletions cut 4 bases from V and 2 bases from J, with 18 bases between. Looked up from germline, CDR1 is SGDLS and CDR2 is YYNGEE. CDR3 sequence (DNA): TGTGCCAGCAGCTCGCCCACCCGGGACTTCAACACCGGGGAGCTGTTTTTT. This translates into CASSSPTRDFNTGELFF.

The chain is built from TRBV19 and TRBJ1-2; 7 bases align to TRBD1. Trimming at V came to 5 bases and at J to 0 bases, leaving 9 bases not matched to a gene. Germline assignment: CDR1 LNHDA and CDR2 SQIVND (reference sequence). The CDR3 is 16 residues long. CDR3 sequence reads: CASSARTGQANYGYTF. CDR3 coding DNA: TGTGCCAGTAGTGCTAGGACAGGCCAAGCTAACTATGGCTACACCTTC.

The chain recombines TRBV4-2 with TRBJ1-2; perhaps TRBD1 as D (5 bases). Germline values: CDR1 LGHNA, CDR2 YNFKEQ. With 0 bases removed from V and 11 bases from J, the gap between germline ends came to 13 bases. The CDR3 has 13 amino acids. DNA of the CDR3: TGTGCCAGCAGCCAAGATCGCTCGGGGGATTACACCTTC. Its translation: CASSQDRSGDYTF.

CDR3: CASSPSRDRGQGEQYF. The CDR3 DNA is TGTGCCAGCAGCCCGTCCCGGGACAGGGGGCAGGGCGAGCAGTACTTC. The chain is built from TRBV4-2 and TRBJ2-7, with 12 bases that match TRBD1. The CDR3 runs 16 residues. CDR1 and CDR2 (germline): LGHNA, YNFKEQ. Trimming at V came to 4 bases and at J to 6 bases, leaving 10 bases not matched to a gene.

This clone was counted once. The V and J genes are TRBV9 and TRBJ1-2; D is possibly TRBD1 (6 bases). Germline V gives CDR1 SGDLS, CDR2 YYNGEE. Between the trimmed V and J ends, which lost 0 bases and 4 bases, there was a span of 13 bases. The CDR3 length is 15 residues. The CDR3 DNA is TGTGCCAGCAGCGTAGGACAGGTAGCTGGCTATGGCTACACCTTC. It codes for CASSVGQVAGYGYTF.

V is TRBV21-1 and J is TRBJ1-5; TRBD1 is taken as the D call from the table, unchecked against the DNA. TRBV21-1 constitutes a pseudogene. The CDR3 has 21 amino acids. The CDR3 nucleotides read TGTGCCAGCCGCCCCCCTCCGGGACAGGGGGGTAGAAAGGATAGCAATCAGCCCCAGCATTTT. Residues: CASRPPPGQGGRKDSNQPQHF.

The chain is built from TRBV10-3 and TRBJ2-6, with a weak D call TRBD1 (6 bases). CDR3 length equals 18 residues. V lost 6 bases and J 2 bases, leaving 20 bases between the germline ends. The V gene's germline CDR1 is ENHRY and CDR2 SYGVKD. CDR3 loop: CAIRADSPRNPGANVLTF. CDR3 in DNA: TGTGCCATCAGGGCGGACAGCCCAAGAAACCCTGGGGCCAACGTCCTGACTTTC.

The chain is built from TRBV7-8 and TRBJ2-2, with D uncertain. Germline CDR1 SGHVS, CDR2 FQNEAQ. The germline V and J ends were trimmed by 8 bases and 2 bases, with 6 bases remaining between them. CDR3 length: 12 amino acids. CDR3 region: CASARNTGELFF. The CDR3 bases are TGTGCCAGCGCGAGAAACACCGGGGAGCTGTTTTTT.

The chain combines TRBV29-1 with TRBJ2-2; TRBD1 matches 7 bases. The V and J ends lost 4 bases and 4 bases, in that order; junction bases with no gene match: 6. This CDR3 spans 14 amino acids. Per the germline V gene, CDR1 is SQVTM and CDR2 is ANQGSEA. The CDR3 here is CSVVGDRSTGELFF. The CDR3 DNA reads TGCAGCGTTGTGGGGGACAGATCCACCGGGGAGCTGTTTTTT.

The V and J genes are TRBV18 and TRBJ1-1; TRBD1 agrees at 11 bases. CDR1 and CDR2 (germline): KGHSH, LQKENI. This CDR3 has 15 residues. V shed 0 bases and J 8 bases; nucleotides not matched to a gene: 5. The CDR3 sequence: CASSPPVGQGVEAFF. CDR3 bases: TGTGCCAGCTCACCACCGGTGGGACAGGGGGTCGAAGCTTTCTTT. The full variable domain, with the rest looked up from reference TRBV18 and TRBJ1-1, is NAGVMQNPRHLVRRRGQEARLRCSPMKGHSHVYWYRQLPEEGLKFMVYLQKENIIDESGMPKERFSAEFPKEGPSILRIQQVVRGDSAAYFCASSPPVGQGVEAFFGQGTRLTVV.

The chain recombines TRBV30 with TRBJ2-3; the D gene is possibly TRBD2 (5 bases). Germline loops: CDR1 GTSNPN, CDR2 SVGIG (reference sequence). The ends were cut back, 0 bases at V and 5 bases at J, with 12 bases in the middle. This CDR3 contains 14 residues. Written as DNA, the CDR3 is TGTGCCTGGAGTGTAGGTCCCGGGGTAGATACGCAGTATTTT. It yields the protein CAWSVGPGVDTQYF.

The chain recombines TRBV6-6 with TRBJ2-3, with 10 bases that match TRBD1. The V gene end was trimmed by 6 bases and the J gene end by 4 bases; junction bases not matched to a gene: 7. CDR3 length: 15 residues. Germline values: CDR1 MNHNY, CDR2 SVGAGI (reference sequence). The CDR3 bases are TGTGCCAGCAGACCCGACAGGGGGCGCGCAGATACGCAGTATTTT. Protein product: CASRPDRGRADTQYF.

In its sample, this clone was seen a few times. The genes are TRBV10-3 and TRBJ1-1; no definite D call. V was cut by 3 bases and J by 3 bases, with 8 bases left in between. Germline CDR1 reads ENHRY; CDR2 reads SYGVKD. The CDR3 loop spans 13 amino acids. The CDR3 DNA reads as TGTGCCATCAGTGATGACATAGACACTGAAGCTTTCTTT. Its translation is CAISDDIDTEAFF.

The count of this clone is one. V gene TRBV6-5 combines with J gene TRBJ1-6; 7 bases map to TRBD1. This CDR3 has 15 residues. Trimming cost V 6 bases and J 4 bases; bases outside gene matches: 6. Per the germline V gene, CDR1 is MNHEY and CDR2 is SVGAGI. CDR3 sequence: CASRPTGWYNSPLHF. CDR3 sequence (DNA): TGTGCCAGCAGACCGACAGGGTGGTATAATTCACCCCTCCACTTT.

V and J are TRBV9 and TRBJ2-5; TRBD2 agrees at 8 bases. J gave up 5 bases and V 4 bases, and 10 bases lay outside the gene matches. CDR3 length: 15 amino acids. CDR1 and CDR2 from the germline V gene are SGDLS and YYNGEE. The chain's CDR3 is CASSTRTSLTETQYF. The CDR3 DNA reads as TGTGCCAGCAGCACCCGGACTAGCTTGACGGAGACCCAGTACTTC.

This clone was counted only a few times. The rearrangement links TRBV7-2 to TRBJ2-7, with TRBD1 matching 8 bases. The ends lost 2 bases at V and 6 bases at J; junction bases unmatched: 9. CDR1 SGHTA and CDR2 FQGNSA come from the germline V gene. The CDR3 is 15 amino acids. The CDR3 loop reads CASSLQLQGGREQYF. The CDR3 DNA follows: TGTGCCAGCAGCTTACAGCTACAGGGGGGCCGCGAGCAGTACTTC.

The CDR3 protein is CASSQKGGGTNEKLFF. The CDR3 DNA sequence: TGTGCCAGCAGCCAGAAAGGCGGGGGGACTAATGAAAAACTGTTTTTT. V and J are TRBV4-2 and TRBJ1-4; possibly TRBD1 for D (5 bases). The V end lost 3 bases, the J end lost 2 bases, and 13 bases lay between the germline ends. Germline CDR1 reads LGHNA; CDR2 reads YNFKEQ. The CDR3 runs 16 residues.

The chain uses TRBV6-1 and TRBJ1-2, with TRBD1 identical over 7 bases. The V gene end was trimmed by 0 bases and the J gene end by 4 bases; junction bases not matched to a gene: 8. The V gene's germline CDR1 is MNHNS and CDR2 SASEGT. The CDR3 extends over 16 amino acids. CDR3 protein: CASSEAGTDSRYGYTF. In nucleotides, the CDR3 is TGTGCCAGCAGTGAAGCGGGGACAGATTCCCGCTATGGCTACACCTTC.

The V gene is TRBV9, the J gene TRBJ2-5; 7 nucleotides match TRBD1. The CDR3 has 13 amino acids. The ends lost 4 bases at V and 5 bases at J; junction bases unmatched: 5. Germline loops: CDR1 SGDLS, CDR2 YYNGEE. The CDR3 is CASSQTGLETQYF. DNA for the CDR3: TGTGCCAGCAGCCAGACAGGGCTGGAGACCCAGTACTTC.

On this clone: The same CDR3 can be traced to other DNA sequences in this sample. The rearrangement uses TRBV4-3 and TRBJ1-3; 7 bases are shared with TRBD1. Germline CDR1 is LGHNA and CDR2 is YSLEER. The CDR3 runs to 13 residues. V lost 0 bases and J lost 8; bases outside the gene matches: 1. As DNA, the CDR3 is TGCGCCAGCAGCCAAGACAGGGGGTACACCATATATTTT. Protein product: CASSQDRGYTIYF.

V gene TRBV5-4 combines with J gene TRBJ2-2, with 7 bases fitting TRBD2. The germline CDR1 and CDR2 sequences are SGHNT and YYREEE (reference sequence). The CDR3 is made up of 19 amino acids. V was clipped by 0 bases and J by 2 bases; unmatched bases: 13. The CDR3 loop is CASSLGPPRTRFNTGELFF. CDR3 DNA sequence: TGTGCCAGCAGCTTGGGCCCCCCCCGGACTAGATTTAACACCGGGGAGCTGTTTTTT.

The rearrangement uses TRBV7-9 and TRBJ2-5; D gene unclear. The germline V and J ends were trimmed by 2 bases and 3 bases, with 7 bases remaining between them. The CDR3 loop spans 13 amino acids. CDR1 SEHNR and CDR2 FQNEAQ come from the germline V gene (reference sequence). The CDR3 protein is CASSLTAEETQYF. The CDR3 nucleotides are TGTGCCAGCAGCTTAACGGCGGAAGAGACCCAGTACTTC.

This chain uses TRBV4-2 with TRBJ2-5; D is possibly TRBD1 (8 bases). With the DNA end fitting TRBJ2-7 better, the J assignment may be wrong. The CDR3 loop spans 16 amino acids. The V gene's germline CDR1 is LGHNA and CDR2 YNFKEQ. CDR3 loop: CASSQGGAGGPYEQYF. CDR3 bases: TGTGCCAGCAGCCAGGGGGGGGCAGGGGGCCCGTACGAGCAGTACTTC.